One T cell receptor beta chain is described in this entry. Its antigen remains unknown. This CDR3 is built from 15 residues. Trimming took off 0 bases at V and 4 bases at J, with 9 bases between the two ends. Germline V gene data show CDR1 as KGHSH and CDR2 as LQKENI. The data are from a study of regulatory T cells in long-lasting Graves disease. The study, taken as a whole, reports: Persistent Graves' patients possessed reduced TCR diversity relative to recently diagnosed ones. Gene preferences differed: TRBV28, TRBJ1-2, TRBJ2-5 in persistent cases.

Documented time point: persistent/refractory GD, antithyroid drugs over 5 years with positive TRAb. PBMCs were the source of the RNA used for TCR sequencing. The authors diagnosed Graves' disease using American Thyroid Association guidelines. Patients were enrolled at an endocrinology department in Xi'an, China. For TCR beta, libraries came from iRepertoire HTBI primers and Arm-PCR of CDR3 regions. Each CDR3 protein is one row after TCRdb ran MiXCR on the multiplex PCR reads. The sample comprises some 300,000 distinct CDR3 sequences, 22% of which are singletons, and more than 50% rests with the top ten.

The chain combines TRBV18 with TRBJ2-2; D is possibly TRBD2 (5 bases). The source is a female donor with Graves disease. This material consisted of peripheral blood mononuclear cells (PBMCs), taken when the disease was refractory, from a patient treated with antithyroid drugs. CDR3 residues: CASSPPGSLTGELFF. Written as DNA, the CDR3 is TGTGCCAGCTCACCACCGGGGAGTCTCACCGGGGAGCTGTTTTTT.